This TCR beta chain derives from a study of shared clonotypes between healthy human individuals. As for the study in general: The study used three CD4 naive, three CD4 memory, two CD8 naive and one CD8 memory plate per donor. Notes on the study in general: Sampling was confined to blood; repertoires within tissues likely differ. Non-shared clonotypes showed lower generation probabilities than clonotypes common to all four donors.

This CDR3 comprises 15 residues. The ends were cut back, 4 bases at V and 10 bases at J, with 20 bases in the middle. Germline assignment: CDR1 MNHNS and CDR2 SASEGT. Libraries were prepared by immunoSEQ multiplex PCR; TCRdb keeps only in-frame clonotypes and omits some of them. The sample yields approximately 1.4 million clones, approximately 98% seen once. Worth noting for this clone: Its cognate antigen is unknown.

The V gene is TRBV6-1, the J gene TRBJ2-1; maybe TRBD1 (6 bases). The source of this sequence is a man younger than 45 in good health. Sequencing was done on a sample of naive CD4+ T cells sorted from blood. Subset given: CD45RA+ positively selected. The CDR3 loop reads CASSGRQVALKEQFF. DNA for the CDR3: TGTGCCAGCAGTGGGCGACAGGTTGCCCTTAAGGAGCAGTTCTTC.